This T cell receptor (beta chain) was sequenced during a study of technical replicates of blood from four donors. Profiling relied on immunoSEQ multiplex PCR, and the TCRdb table lists in-frame clones only, not all of them. Altogether about 84,000 clones are present, 95% to 98% being singletons, with the ten largest covering 0.15% to 0.2%. What was sequenced was T cells isolated from PBMCs. The sequence came from a human donor in good health.

This chain's CDR3 is CSVVSLAGRDKNIQYF. For the CDR3, the DNA is TGCAGCGTTGTATCTTTGGCAGGGCGGGACAAAAACATTCAGTACTTC. V usage is TRBV29-1 and J usage is TRBJ2-4, with a possible D match to TRBD2 (6 bases). Germline-derived CDR1 and CDR2 are SQVTM and ANQGSEA. The length of the CDR3 is 16 residues. Trimming cost V 4 bases and J 3 bases, with 19 bases left between them. Based on the CDR3 plus reference TRBV29-1 and TRBJ2-4, the full variable domain is SAVISQKPSRDICQRGTSLTIQCQVDSQVTMMFWYRQQPGQSLTLIATANQGSEATYESGFVIDKFPISRPNLTFSTLTVSNMSPEDSSIYLCSVVSLAGRDKNIQYFGAGTRLSVL.